Listed below are T cell receptor beta chains from one sample, sequenced in a study of cytomegalovirus exposure and HLA in healthy donors. Assay used: immunoSEQ multiplex PCR; TCRdb lists only in-frame clones, some missing. The sample carries approximately 150,000 clones, 55% to 80% recorded once. The specimen was PBMCs. All receptors derive from a woman between 55 and 75 years old in good health and CMV-seropositive. CDR3s leave out the opening cysteine and the closing phenylalanine or tryptophan.

J gene: TRBJ1-1; V gene: TRBV30; CDR3 protein: AWTAWGETEAF
J gene: TRBJ1-1; V gene: TRBV4-2; CDR3 protein: ASSLLRGGSLVPNTEAF
J gene: TRBJ1-5; V gene: TRBV2; CDR3 protein: ASSLDSGNQPQH
J gene: TRBJ1-1; V gene: TRBV29-1; CDR3 protein: SVFTGRVTEAF
J gene: TRBJ1-2; V gene: TRBV6-1; CDR3 protein: ASGGQAFYGYT
J gene: TRBJ2-2; V gene: TRBV5-4; CDR3 protein: ASSFGGAHTGELF
J gene: TRBJ2-1; V gene: TRBV10-3; CDR3 protein: AINRDSGLAGVAEQF
J gene: TRBJ2-1; V gene: TRBV9; CDR3 protein: ASSSRTSGRPSSYNEQF
J gene: TRBJ2-7; V gene: TRBV28; CDR3 protein: ASSFSGPTYEQY
J gene: TRBJ1-2; V gene: TRBV7-2; CDR3 protein: ASSSAGYGYT
J gene: TRBJ2-7; V gene: TRBV30; CDR3 protein: AWSVWQGSPYEQY
J gene: TRBJ2-5; V gene: TRBV5-1; CDR3 protein: ASTNGLVGQETQY
J gene: TRBJ2-7; V gene: TRBV4-1; CDR3 protein: ASSQDPAHSYEQY
J gene: TRBJ2-7; V gene: TRBV18; CDR3 protein: ASSGQLNYEQY
J gene: TRBJ2-7; V gene: TRBV7-8; CDR3 protein: ASSPEGRGYEQY
J gene: TRBJ1-1; V gene: TRBV7-7; CDR3 protein: ASSVGTGTEAF
J gene: TRBJ2-7; V gene: TRBV4-3; CDR3 protein: ASSRERSGRSSYEQY
J gene: TRBJ1-4; V gene: TRBV6-5; CDR3 protein: ASSPGGTTNEKLF
J gene: TRBJ2-5; V gene: TRBV13; CDR3 protein: ASSLSATGGGLSQETQY
J gene: TRBJ2-2; V gene: TRBV7-9; CDR3 protein: ASSFWAGGNTGELF
J gene: TRBJ1-2; V gene: TRBV6-5; CDR3 protein: ASSLGAYGYT
J gene: TRBJ2-2; V gene: TRBV5-1; CDR3 protein: ASSWASSSGELF
J gene: TRBJ2-1; V gene: TRBV6-5; CDR3 protein: ASSSTGGSYNEQF
J gene: TRBJ1-1; V gene: TRBV5-1; CDR3 protein: ASSLTGQGTEAF
J gene: TRBJ1-1; V gene: TRBV29-1; CDR3 protein: SVETGFAEAF
J gene: TRBJ2-2; V gene: TRBV27; CDR3 protein: ASSLRGGELF
J gene: TRBJ1-2; V gene: TRBV27; CDR3 protein: ASSLQGADGYT
J gene: TRBJ2-6; V gene: TRBV27; CDR3 protein: ASSFSLAGGQFTGANVLT
J gene: TRBJ1-1; V gene: TRBV7-2; CDR3 protein: ASSLYGQGGSEAF
J gene: TRBJ2-3; V gene: TRBV27; CDR3 protein: ASSLWFQTSGPTDTQY
J gene: TRBJ2-3; V gene: TRBV5-1; CDR3 protein: ASRGTGIADTQY
J gene: TRBJ1-2; V gene: TRBV15; CDR3 protein: ATSRDRTGGIRGYT
J gene: TRBJ1-4; V gene: TRBV27; CDR3 protein: ASSSGLTNEKLF
J gene: TRBJ2-4; V gene: TRBV7-2; CDR3 protein: ASSPEGTVVNIQY
J gene: TRBJ1-6; V gene: TRBV30; CDR3 protein: AWGQNRLH
J gene: TRBJ2-7; V gene: TRBV4-3; CDR3 protein: ASSQAYPSYEQY
J gene: TRBJ2-5; V gene: TRBV27; CDR3 protein: ASLLAKETQY
J gene: TRBJ2-5; V gene: TRBV30; CDR3 protein: AWSVLWETQY
J gene: TRBJ2-3; V gene: TRBV18; CDR3 protein: ASSKGVLSTDTQY
J gene: TRBJ2-3; V gene: TRBV11-2; CDR3 protein: ASGYGGAADTQY
J gene: TRBJ1-3; V gene: TRBV5-1; CDR3 protein: ASAPRGLNGNTIY
J gene: TRBJ2-1; V gene: TRBV4-1; CDR3 protein: ASSQDGGGSYNEQF
J gene: TRBJ1-5; V gene: TRBV30; CDR3 protein: AWNRESNQPQH
J gene: TRBJ2-7; V gene: TRBV28; CDR3 protein: ASKVGGRAVSYEQY
J gene: TRBJ2-2; V gene: TRBV5-4; CDR3 protein: ASSLGQATGELF
J gene: TRBJ2-2; V gene: TRBV7-3; CDR3 protein: ASSLSGPGTVSPGELF
J gene: TRBJ2-2; V gene: TRBV7-8; CDR3 protein: ASSSIPGLAGSNTGELF
J gene: TRBJ2-1; V gene: TRBV7-2; CDR3 protein: ASSLALVKRNEQF
J gene: TRBJ1-1; V gene: TRBV5-1; CDR3 protein: ASSEGQGAPFTEAF
J gene: TRBJ2-3; V gene: TRBV7-2; CDR3 protein: ASSWGGGTDTQY
J gene: TRBJ1-2; V gene: TRBV11-2; CDR3 protein: ASSLEGQQGYT
J gene: TRBJ2-7; V gene: TRBV4-2; CDR3 protein: ASSQEASAFQEQY
J gene: TRBJ2-7; V gene: TRBV27; CDR3 protein: ASSLTGGANEQY